These T cell receptor beta chains were read from a single sample in a study of shared clonotypes between healthy human individuals. The table came from immunoSEQ multiplex PCR; TCRdb's copy has only in-frame clones and leaves some out. Here the sample spans some 240,000 clones, about 69% being singletons. Sequencing input: memory CD4+ T cells sorted from blood. These receptor sequences come from a young man in good health. Both conserved end residues are part of each CDR3. The order of the fields is V gene, J gene, D gene, CDR3 length, clone size, CDR3 protein, CDR3 DNA. The D gene is left open where the match is weak. Only part of the rows carry a size: once, few, many, or a class if the clone is expanded.

V: TRBV11-2
J: TRBJ2-5
D: TRBD1
length: 13
size: few
CDR3: CASSLGQEETQYF
DNA: TGTGCCAGCAGCCTCGGACAGGAAGAGACCCAGTACTTC

V: TRBV2
J: TRBJ2-5
D: .
length: 14
size: once
CDR3: CASSEALAKETQYF
DNA: TGTGCCAGCAGTGAAGCTTTGGCGAAAGAGACCCAGTACTTC

V: TRBV11-2
J: TRBJ2-7
D: TRBD2
length: 16
size: .
CDR3: CASSLSAGLAGYEQYF
DNA: TGTGCCAGCAGCTTATCAGCGGGACTAGCGGGCTACGAGCAGTACTTC

V: TRBV11-2
J: TRBJ1-3
D: .
length: 15
size: once
CDR3: CASSSGSGSGNTIYF
DNA: TGTGCCAGCAGCTCAGGATCCGGATCTGGAAACACCATATATTTT

V: TRBV7-9
J: TRBJ2-7
D: .
length: 12
size: .
CDR3: CASSLDFYEQYF
DNA: TGTGCCAGCAGCTTAGATTTTTACGAGCAGTACTTC

V: TRBV18
J: TRBJ1-4
D: .
length: 15
size: .
CDR3: CASSPTGTPAEKLFF
DNA: TGTGCCAGCTCACCGACGGGGACACCGGCTGAAAAACTGTTTTTT

V: TRBV5-5
J: TRBJ2-3
D: .
length: 13
size: .
CDR3: CASSLDKTDTQYF
DNA: TGTGCCAGCAGCTTGGACAAAACAGATACGCAGTATTTT

V: TRBV7-5
J: TRBJ1-2
D: .
length: 13
size: .
CDR3: CVRSGDLDYGYTF
DNA: TGTGTCAGAAGTGGAGACCTAGACTATGGCTACACCTTC

V: TRBV28
J: TRBJ2-5
D: .
length: 16
size: .
CDR3: CASSSLSVRAGETQYF
DNA: TGTGCCAGCAGTTCTTTAAGCGTCCGGGCGGGGGAGACCCAGTACTTC

V: TRBV18
J: TRBJ2-7
D: .
length: 17
size: few
CDR3: CASSLFGGQRPGYEQYF
DNA: TGTGCCAGCTCCCTATTCGGGGGACAGAGGCCAGGGTACGAGCAGTACTTC

V: TRBV7-2
J: TRBJ2-1
D: .
length: 14
size: .
CDR3: CASSLGVVYNEQFF
DNA: TGTGCCAGCAGCTTGGGAGTGGTCTACAATGAGCAGTTCTTC

V: TRBV30
J: TRBJ2-7
D: .
length: 14
size: .
CDR3: CAWIPSGKPYEQCF
DNA: TGTGCCTGGATCCCATCCGGGAAACCCTACGAGCAGTGCTTC

V: TRBV28
J: TRBJ1-1
D: .
length: 16
size: .
CDR3: CATTRGVTVVDTEAFF
DNA: TGTGCCACCACCCGAGGGGTTACCGTCGTCGACACTGAAGCTTTCTTT

V: TRBV12-5
J: TRBJ2-1
D: .
length: 16
size: .
CDR3: CASGLVLADYYNEQFF
DNA: TGTGCTAGTGGTTTGGTACTGGCGGACTACTACAATGAGCAGTTCTTC

V: TRBV19
J: TRBJ2-1
D: .
length: 13
size: once
CDR3: CASSIRDFYEQFF
DNA: TGTGCCAGTAGTATAAGGGATTTCTATGAGCAGTTCTTC

V: TRBV27
J: TRBJ2-7
D: .
length: 14
size: .
CDR3: CASSLKGLSYEQYF
DNA: TGTGCCAGCAGTTTAAAGGGTTTGAGTTACGAGCAGTACTTC

V: TRBV27
J: TRBJ2-6
D: TRBD2
length: 17
size: few
CDR3: CASSLSRGGSGANVLTF
DNA: TGTGCCAGCAGTTTATCCCGGGGGGGGTCTGGGGCCAACGTCCTGACTTTC

V: TRBV2
J: TRBJ2-7
D: .
length: 14
size: .
CDR3: CASRGWRAHDEQYF
DNA: TGTGCCAGCAGGGGGTGGCGGGCCCACGACGAGCAGTACTTC

V: TRBV7-2
J: TRBJ1-3
D: .
length: 14
size: .
CDR3: CASSLAGAGNTIYF
DNA: TGTGCCAGCAGCTTGGCGGGGGCTGGAAACACCATATATTTT

V: TRBV9
J: TRBJ2-1
D: .
length: 12
size: .
CDR3: CASSVVKGEQFF
DNA: TGTGCCAGCAGCGTAGTAAAGGGTGAGCAGTTCTTC

V: TRBV10-3
J: TRBJ2-1
D: .
length: 12
size: .
CDR3: CATSPGYNEQFF
DNA: TGTGCCACCTCCCCGGGGTACAATGAGCAGTTCTTC

V: TRBV7-2
J: TRBJ1-3
D: .
length: 14
size: many
CDR3: CASRLAGKENTIYF
DNA: TGTGCCAGCAGATTAGCGGGCAAAGAAAACACCATATATTTT

V: TRBV19
J: TRBJ1-2
D: .
length: 12
size: .
CDR3: CASSPKDNGYTF
DNA: TGTGCCAGTAGCCCAAAGGATAATGGCTACACCTTC

V: TRBV5-1
J: TRBJ2-2
D: TRBD1
length: 16
size: .
CDR3: CASSLPGTGVSGELFF
DNA: TGCGCCAGCAGCTTGCCAGGGACAGGGGTTTCTGGGGAGCTGTTTTTT

V: TRBV28
J: TRBJ2-3
D: TRBD2
length: 19
size: .
CDR3: CASSFVSSGREASTDTQYF
DNA: TGTGCCAGCAGTTTCGTGTCTAGCGGGAGGGAGGCTAGCACAGATACGCAGTATTTT

V: TRBV7-2
J: TRBJ2-3
D: .
length: 13
size: once
CDR3: CASSLGGFDTQYF
DNA: TGTGCCAGCAGCTTAGGGGGCTTTGATACGCAGTATTTT

V: TRBV19
J: TRBJ1-5
D: .
length: 14
size: .
CDR3: CASSIQGLGQPQHF
DNA: TGTGCCAGTAGTATACAGGGGCTGGGACAGCCCCAGCATTTT

V: TRBV18
J: TRBJ2-1
D: TRBD2
length: 15
size: .
CDR3: CASSPGTSEYNEQFF
DNA: TGTGCCAGCTCACCTGGGACTAGCGAGTACAATGAGCAGTTCTTC

V: TRBV7-9
J: TRBJ2-7
D: .
length: 12
size: once
CDR3: CATDSPTYEQYF
DNA: TGTGCCACGGACAGTCCCACCTACGAGCAGTACTTC